The 29 T cell receptor beta chains reported below all come from one sample, sequenced in a study of T cells in Graves' hyperthyroidism and ophthalmopathy. The TCR beta CDR3 regions underwent amplification using RNA transcripts as the source. HTBI primers were used for first-round RT-PCR of the TCR CDR3. TCRdb independently ran MiXCR on the multiplex PCR reads; one entry per CDR3 protein. The sample records about 640,000 distinct CDR3 sequences, roughly 20% being singletons. Sequencing input: blood. The receptors were gathered from a man under 40 with Graves' ophthalmopathy.

The chain employs TRBV5-1 and TRBJ1-6; no definite D call. The germline gives CDR1 SGHRS, CDR2 YFSETQ. This CDR3 comprises 13 residues. Trimming left V 4 bases short and J 7 bases short, with 9 bases between. CDR3 sequence: CASSQTENSPLHF. In DNA form, the CDR3 reads TGCGCCAGCAGCCAAACAGAGAATTCACCCCTCCACTTT.

This clonotype was seen many times. The chain combines TRBV30 with TRBJ2-7, with 9 bases identical to TRBD1. V lost 3 bases, J lost 2 bases, and 8 bases stayed unmatched. Germline-derived CDR1 and CDR2 are GTSNPN and SVGIG (reference sequence). This CDR3 spans 15 amino acids. CDR3: CAWRTGGTGPYEQYF. The CDR3 DNA is TGTGCCTGGAGGACCGGAGGGACAGGGCCCTACGAGCAGTACTTC.

This sequence joins TRBV27 and TRBJ2-7, with D perhaps assigned TRBD1 or TRBD2 (6 bases each). Germline loops: CDR1 MNHEY, CDR2 SMNVEV (reference sequence). Trimming cost V 3 bases and J 3 bases, with 12 bases left between them. The CDR3 is 14 amino acids. The CDR3 spells CASSLGGELYEQYF. The CDR3 nucleotides are TGTGCCAGCAGTTTGGGGGGCGAGCTCTACGAGCAGTACTTC.

In its sample, this clonotype was seen a few times. The chain couples TRBV4-1 to TRBJ2-2, with 11 bases identical to TRBD2. The J segment lost 2 bases and the V segment lost 3 bases, leaving 5 bases of the junction unmatched. This CDR3 has 17 amino acids. Germline V gene data show CDR1 as MGHRA and CDR2 as YSYEKL. CDR3: CASSHRLAGLNTGELFF. In nucleotides, the CDR3 is TGCGCCAGCAGCCATAGACTAGCGGGGCTAAACACCGGGGAGCTGTTTTTT.

This clonotype was found a few times. The chain uses TRBV7-9 and TRBJ2-6; 9 bases are shared with TRBD1. The CDR3 length is 18 residues. Trimming cost V 5 bases and J 1 base; bases outside gene matches: 9. Looked up from germline, CDR1 is SEHNR and CDR2 is FQNEAQ (reference sequence). The chain's CDR3 is CASSGPGTGRSGANVLTF. The CDR3 region has the DNA TGTGCCAGCAGCGGGCCTGGGACAGGGAGGTCTGGGGCCAACGTCCTGACTTTC.

This clonotype was found a few times. The chain has TRBV3-1 and TRBJ1-1; D perhaps matches TRBD1 (5 bases). CDR1 and CDR2 (germline): LGHDT, YNNKEL (reference sequence). The CDR3 spans 12 residues. V lost 4 bases, J lost 10 bases, and 13 bases lay in between. The CDR3 region is CASSPGRGLAFF. The CDR3 DNA reads as TGTGCCAGCAGCCCGGGGCGGGGATTAGCTTTCTTT.

This clonotype was picked up many times. This chain joins TRBV7-3 and TRBJ1-2, with D maybe TRBD1 (6 bases). The CDR3 is made up of 15 amino acids. V was trimmed by 2 bases and J by 4 bases, leaving 14 bases between them. Germline CDR1 and CDR2: SGHTA and FQGTGA. Here the CDR3 DNA reads TGTGCCAGCAGCTTATCGGGGGGCGCAATCTATGGCTACACCTTC. As protein: CASSLSGGAIYGYTF.

CDR3: CASSVQGLAGADTQYF. The CDR3 nucleotides read TGTGCCAGCAGCGTACAAGGACTAGCGGGAGCAGATACGCAGTATTTT. V is TRBV9 and J is TRBJ2-3, with TRBD2 matching 13 bases. V was pared by 1 base and J by 4 bases, with 3 bases of the junction left unmatched. The V gene's germline CDR1 is SGDLS and CDR2 YYNGEE. This CDR3 has 16 residues.

This clonotype was seen many times. The chain employs TRBV28 and TRBJ1-5; 8 bases are shared with TRBD1. V lost 6 bases and J lost 6; bases outside the gene matches: 7. Germline assignment: CDR1 MDHEN and CDR2 SYDVKM. The CDR3 runs to 14 residues. The CDR3 sequence: CASRTAGGRQPQHF. As DNA, the CDR3 is TGTGCCAGCAGGACTGCAGGGGGCCGTCAGCCCCAGCATTTT.

This chain uses TRBV5-6 with TRBJ2-2; TRBD2 agrees at 8 bases. This CDR3 is 15 amino acids long. Germline-derived CDR1 and CDR2 are SGHDT and YYEEEE. V lost 3 bases and J lost 5; bases outside the gene matches: 6. The CDR3 nucleotides are TGTGCCAGCAGCTATTGGGGGACTAGGACCGGGGAGCTGTTTTTT. Protein: CASSYWGTRTGELFF.

This chain links TRBV7-2 with TRBJ2-3, with D hard to call. V lost 3 bases, J lost 2 bases, and 9 bases lay in between. The CDR3 contains 14 residues. Germline CDR1 is SGHTA and CDR2 is FQGNSA. CDR3 in amino acids: CASSFKKNTDTQYF. The CDR3 DNA follows: TGTGCCAGCAGCTTCAAGAAGAACACAGATACGCAGTATTTT. Variable domain in full (rest from reference TRBV7-2 and TRBJ2-3): GAGVSQSPSNKVTEKGKDVELRCDPISGHTALYWYRQSLGQGLEFLIYFQGNSAPDKSGLPSDRFSAERTGGSVSTLTIQRTQQEDSAVYLCASSFKKNTDTQYFGPGTRLTVL.

A few counts support this clonotype. The V gene is TRBV7-3, the J gene TRBJ2-7, with D tentatively TRBD2 (6 bases). CDR1 is SGHTA and CDR2 is FQGTGA in the germline V gene. V gave up 0 bases and J gave up 1 base, with 10 bases separating them. The CDR3 runs to 15 residues. The chain's CDR3 is CASSLTPGESYEQYF. CDR3 bases: TGTGCCAGCAGCTTAACGCCGGGAGAGTCCTACGAGCAGTACTTC.

This clonotype was detected only a few times. The chain recombines TRBV6-1 with TRBJ2-5; D ambiguous. The CDR3 has 12 residues. V dropped 0 bases and J dropped 5 bases, with 4 bases sitting between them. Germline assignment: CDR1 MNHNS and CDR2 SASEGT. CDR3 loop: CASSEATETQYF. The CDR3, as DNA: TGTGCCAGCAGTGAAGCGACCGAGACCCAGTACTTC.

This clonotype was seen many times. The gene calls are TRBV4-1 and TRBJ1-3; D not certain. This CDR3 region has 14 residues. Germline V gene lookup returns CDR1 MGHRA and CDR2 YSYEKL. The V end lost 0 bases, the J end lost 4 bases, and 7 bases lay between the germline ends. CDR3 nucleotides: TGCGCCAGCAGCCAAGACAATTCGGGAAACACCATATATTTT. It translates to CASSQDNSGNTIYF.

This clonotype has only a few counts. The chain links TRBV12-3 or TRBV12-4 to TRBJ1-2; TRBD1 is a possible D gene (6 bases). V dropped 7 bases and J dropped 4 bases, with 19 bases sitting between them. The CDR3 consists of 15 residues. The CDR3 is CASTTARGRTYGYTF. The CDR3 DNA sequence: TGTGCCAGCACCACGGCTAGGGGGAGGACCTATGGCTACACCTTC.

This clonotype turned up a few times. The V gene is TRBV27, the J gene TRBJ2-4, with TRBD2 matching over 13 bases. V lost 5 bases, J lost 2 bases, and 6 bases stayed unmatched. The CDR3 runs 17 residues. Germline V gives CDR1 MNHEY, CDR2 SMNVEV (reference sequence). CDR3 bases: TGTGCCAGCAGTACACTAGCGGGAGGGCCAACCAAAAACATTCAGTACTTC. It specifies CASSTLAGGPTKNIQYF.

This clonotype was recorded at least ten times. The chain recombines TRBV6-6 with TRBJ1-1; 7 bases agree with TRBD1. This CDR3 has 18 amino acids. CDR1 and CDR2 from the germline V gene are MNHNY and SVGAGI (reference sequence). With V trimmed by 0 bases and J by 3 bases, 13 bases remained unmatched. The CDR3 protein is CASSYSRQGVKSDTEAFF. Here the CDR3 DNA reads TGTGCCAGCAGTTACTCACGACAGGGTGTTAAGAGTGACACTGAAGCTTTCTTT.

This clonotype was seen once. A much larger clone differs by one base, so this may be a read error. The chain combines TRBV11-2 with TRBJ2-7; 7 positions match TRBD2. Germline V lookup: CDR1 SGHAT, CDR2 FQNNGV. The V segment lost 11 bases and the J segment 4 bases; nucleotides outside the gene matches: 8. The CDR3 is made up of 12 amino acids. Here the CDR3 reads CAGARREYEQYF. DNA for the CDR3: TGTGCCGGCGCAAGGCGGGAGTACGAGCAGTACTTC.

V usage is TRBV24-1 and J usage is TRBJ2-3, with TRBD2 identical over 14 bases. Germline V gene sequence: CDR1 KGHDR, CDR2 SFDVKD. Unmatched junction bases numbered 9, after V lost 7 bases and J lost 4 bases. This CDR3 is built from 17 residues. The DNA for the CDR3 is TGTGCCACCAGCTTCCCGGGACTAGCGGGAGATGCAGATACGCAGTATTTT. Residues: CATSFPGLAGDADTQYF.

The chain has TRBV6-5 and TRBJ1-6; possible D gene TRBD1, 6 bases. This CDR3 spans 15 amino acids. V shed 0 bases and J shed 9 bases, with 12 bases lying between them. Per germline, CDR1 MNHEY and CDR2 SVGAGI. The CDR3 DNA follows: TGTGCCAGCAGTTACTCGGACAGTGATGTTTCACCCCTCCACTTT. Protein product: CASSYSDSDVSPLHF.

This chain joins TRBV4-1 and TRBJ2-1; D is uncertain. The CDR3 consists of 14 residues. Germline V CDR1 and CDR2: MGHRA, YSYEKL. V was trimmed by 5 bases and J by 4 bases, leaving 12 bases between them. The CDR3 here is CASSLLTVYNEQFF. The CDR3 DNA reads TGCGCCAGCAGCTTATTAACCGTATACAATGAGCAGTTCTTC.

In its sample, this clonotype was seen once. A much larger clone differs from this one at a single base, so this may be a read error. This rearrangement joins TRBV28 to TRBJ2-1; 10 bases are shared with TRBD1. Trimming at V came to 6 bases and at J to 10 bases, leaving 12 bases not matched to a gene. This CDR3 is 15 amino acids long. CDR1 is MDHEN and CDR2 is SYDVKM in the germline V gene. CDR3 residues: CASSYSGQGLLEQFF. Here the CDR3 DNA reads TGTGCCAGCAGCTACTCGGGACAGGGGTTGCTCGAGCAGTTCTTC.

In this sample, this clonotype turned up a few times. One end of the junction is discordant with germline, which a read error may explain. The CDR3 loop is CASSFRGFQQNAGELFF. The CDR3 DNA sequence: TGCGCCAGCAGCTTCCGGGGATTCCAACAGAACGCCGGGGAGCTGTTTTTT. The rearrangement joins TRBV5-1 to TRBJ2-2, with D tentatively TRBD2 (5 bases). This CDR3 has 17 residues. Germline assignment: CDR1 SGHRS and CDR2 YFSETQ.

This clonotype was counted at least ten times. The chain uses TRBV2 and TRBJ2-7; the match to TRBD2 covers 8 bases. Germline lookup yields CDR1 SNHLY and CDR2 FYNNEI. This CDR3 contains 16 residues. V was pared by 0 bases and J by 4 bases, with 8 bases of the junction left unmatched. CDR3 amino acids: CASSEARASGRYEQYF. CDR3 DNA: TGTGCCAGCAGTGAAGCGCGGGCTAGCGGGCGGTACGAGCAGTACTTC.

The V and J genes are TRBV5-1 and TRBJ2-1, with 14 bases that match TRBD2. The CDR3 sequence is 19 residues long. Germline CDR1 SGHRS, CDR2 YFSETQ. The V gene end was trimmed by 3 bases and the J gene end by 3 bases; junction bases not matched to a gene: 11. In DNA form, the CDR3 reads TGCGCCAGCAGCTCGGGACTAGCGGGAGTGGGGGGTGGCTACAATGAGCAGTTCTTC. This codes for CASSSGLAGVGGGYNEQFF.

The gene calls are TRBV5-1 and TRBJ1-2, with D perhaps matching TRBD1 (6 bases). Germline CDR1 reads SGHRS; CDR2 reads YFSETQ. V lost 5 bases and J lost 8, with 22 bases in between. The CDR3 is 15 residues long. CDR3 nucleotide sequence: TGCGCCAGCAGGATTCTGGCCGGGGGGCGCGAAGGCTACACCTTC. The encoded protein is CASRILAGGREGYTF.

The sample holds many counts of this clonotype. The V call is TRBV20-1, the J call TRBJ2-3; weak D call: TRBD1 (6 bases). The germline V and J ends were trimmed by 3 bases and 6 bases, with 16 bases remaining between them. The CDR3 is 14 amino acids. From germline, CDR1 is DFQATT and CDR2 SNEGSKA (reference sequence). CDR3 sequence (DNA): TGCAGTGCTAGGGGAACAGGGCCGGGGGATACGCAGTATTTT. Protein: CSARGTGPGDTQYF.

The chain is built from TRBV5-8 and TRBJ2-1; 9 nucleotides agree with TRBD2. Germline values: CDR1 SGHTS, CDR2 YDEGEE. The CDR3 contains 14 residues. Germline trimming cut 3 bases from V and 7 bases from J; bases unmatched to any gene: 5. The CDR3 spells CASSYSGSVNEQFF. DNA for the CDR3: TGTGCCAGCAGCTATAGCGGGAGCGTGAATGAGCAGTTCTTC.

This clonotype was seen a few times. CDR3 nucleotides: TGCGCCAGCAGCCCGGGACTAGCGGTCGGGGAGCAGTACTTC. The encoded protein is CASSPGLAVGEQYF. The chain is built from TRBV4-1 and TRBJ2-7, with 11 positions matching TRBD2. J gave up 7 bases and V 4 bases, and 6 bases lay outside the gene matches. Germline CDR1 MGHRA, CDR2 YSYEKL. This CDR3 region has 14 residues.